Below, 21 T cell receptor beta chains from the same sample are listed, as sequenced in a study of blood T cell repertoires in COVID-19 (dated by TCRdb to about 2020). The library was generated by the immunoSEQ multiplex PCR assay. Drawn from immuneACCESS, this table holds only the in-frame rearrangements with V and J called that TCRdb kept. Clones are partly lost; checked studies trace under half to an unresolved V gene and leave the rest unexplained. Present in this sample are a few hundred thousand clones, about 90% of which were seen just once. The ten largest clones add up to roughly 1% of the sample. The sample comprised PBMCs or T cells enriched from blood (not recorded which). These receptors came from a woman aged 25 to 39 who had recovered from COVID-19.

This chain uses TRBV27 with TRBJ2-7, with TRBD1 as a possible D gene (5 bases). The ends were cut back, 2 bases at V and 0 bases at J, with 8 bases in the middle. The V gene's germline CDR1 is MNHEY and CDR2 SMNVEV (reference sequence). CDR3 length equals 14 residues. The CDR3 bases are TGTGCCAGCAGTTTAAGACAGAGCTCCTACGAGCAGTACTTC. It specifies CASSLRQSSYEQYF.

This chain connects TRBV5-4 to TRBJ2-1, with TRBD1 matching over 10 bases. Germline assignment: CDR1 SGHNT and CDR2 YYREEE (reference sequence). This CDR3 is built from 12 residues. J was trimmed by 7 bases and V by 10 bases; bases with no gene match: 5. CDR3 in amino acids: CAGGTGVNEQFF. As DNA, the CDR3 is TGTGCCGGAGGGACAGGGGTAAATGAGCAGTTCTTC.

The J gene is TRBJ1-1, the V gene TRBV5-1; D perhaps matches TRBD1 (6 bases). CDR3 length: 15 amino acids. Per the germline V gene, CDR1 is SGHRS and CDR2 is YFSETQ. Trimming cost V 1 base and J 5 bases, with 15 bases left between them. The CDR3 reads CASSLSTGGSTEAFF. Written as DNA, the CDR3 is TGCGCCAGCAGCTTGTCGACAGGCGGATCGACTGAAGCTTTCTTT.

A note on this clone: This CDR3 is also generated by other DNA sequences in the sample. CDR3 region: CASSPLAGGSTDTQYF. The CDR3 DNA reads as TGTGCCAGCTCACCCCTAGCGGGGGGGAGCACAGATACGCAGTATTTT. The chain is built from TRBV18 and TRBJ2-3; 12 nucleotides align to TRBD2. CDR3 length: 16 residues. Losses at the gene ends were 3 bases for V and 0 bases for J; bases not matched to a gene: 1. Germline lookup yields CDR1 KGHSH and CDR2 LQKENI. Drawing the rest from reference TRBV18 and TRBJ2-3, the complete variable domain is NAGVMQNPRHLVRRRGQEARLRCSPMKGHSHVYWYRQLPEEGLKFMVYLQKENIIDESGMPKERFSAEFPKEGPSILRIQQVVRGDSAAYFCASSPLAGGSTDTQYFGPGTRLTVL.

CDR3 nucleotides: TGTGCCAGCTCACCGGGACAGGTCAATCAGCCCCAGCATTTT. Amino acids: CASSPGQVNQPQHF. The chain couples TRBV18 to TRBJ1-5, with 8 bases identical to TRBD1. There are 14 residues in the CDR3. The germline V gene encodes CDR1 KGHSH and CDR2 LQKENI. V shed 3 bases and J 3 bases; nucleotides not matched to a gene: 1.

This chain connects TRBV11-2 to TRBJ2-3; 13 bases are shared with TRBD2. The CDR3 length is 18 residues. The V gene end was trimmed by 4 bases and the J gene end by 2 bases; junction bases not matched to a gene: 9. Per germline, CDR1 SGHAT and CDR2 FQNNGV. In DNA form, the CDR3 reads TGTGCCAGCAGCTCGACTCCGGGACTAGCGGGGCCCACAGATACGCAGTATTTT. Translating it yields CASSSTPGLAGPTDTQYF.

The V and J genes are TRBV27 and TRBJ2-2; D unresolved. Germline CDR1 MNHEY, CDR2 SMNVEV (reference sequence). Trimming stripped 7 bases from V and 1 base from J, with 10 bases between. The CDR3 totals 14 residues. CDR3 bases: TGTGCCAGCAAGCAATCGGGGAACACCGGGGAGCTGTTTTTT. Translating gives CASKQSGNTGELFF.

This clone was counted once. The chain links TRBV28 to TRBJ2-1, with 7 bases fitting TRBD1. The CDR3 is 15 amino acids. V was pared by 6 bases and J by 11 bases, with 16 bases of the junction left unmatched. Germline V gene sequence: CDR1 MDHEN, CDR2 SYDVKM. The CDR3 nucleotides are TGTGCCAGCAGGGGTCCGGGACAGCTGGATGTGAAGCAGTTCTTC. This translates into CASRGPGQLDVKQFF.

The chain uses TRBV5-1 and TRBJ1-4, with D uncertain. CDR1 is SGHRS, CDR2 YFSETQ, per germline. Trimming removed 2 bases at V and 6 bases at J, with 11 bases between. The CDR3 length is 14 residues. The CDR3 DNA reads TGCGCCAGCAGCTTAGGAAACTACGATGAAAAACTGTTTTTT. This encodes CASSLGNYDEKLFF.

The chain joins TRBV9 to TRBJ2-1; 9 nucleotides match TRBD2. Germline CDR1 SGDLS, CDR2 YYNGEE. J lost 8 bases, V lost 4 bases, and 16 bases had no gene match. The CDR3 sequence is 17 residues long. The CDR3 region has the DNA TGTGCCAGCAGCCGAAACGTGGGGACTAGCCCTTCCGATGAGCAGTTCTTC. Residues: CASSRNVGTSPSDEQFF.

The gene calls are TRBV12-3 or TRBV12-4 and TRBJ2-5; the D is unclear. CDR3 size: 11 residues. Trimming removed 6 bases from V and 7 bases from J, with 9 bases in between. In DNA form, the CDR3 reads TGTGCCAGCAGCCGCCGCGGGACCCAGTACTTC. This codes for CASSRRGTQYF.

This sequence joins TRBV25-1 and TRBJ1-2; the D gene is possibly TRBD1 (5 bases). The CDR3 consists of 15 residues. Germline V lookup: CDR1 MGHDK, CDR2 SYGVNS. The germline V and J ends were trimmed by 4 bases and 4 bases, with 16 bases remaining between them. The CDR3 region is CASSANLGLIYGYTF. The CDR3 DNA sequence: TGTGCCAGCAGTGCCAACCTGGGACTGATCTATGGCTACACCTTC.

This chain links TRBV7-2 with TRBJ2-3; 7 bases align to TRBD1. V shed 5 bases, J shed 2 bases, and the junction held 7 bases outside the gene matches. CDR1 and CDR2 from the germline V gene are SGHTA and FQGNSA. The CDR3 has 15 amino acids. CDR3 nucleotides: TGTGCCAGCAGCCTATGGGACAGCTTCACAGATACGCAGTATTTT. It is translated as CASSLWDSFTDTQYF. The complete variable domain, with remaining parts taken from reference TRBV7-2 and TRBJ2-3, reads GAGVSQSPSNKVTEKGKDVELRCDPISGHTALYWYRQSLGQGLEFLIYFQGNSAPDKSGLPSDRFSAERTGGSVSTLTIQRTQQEDSAVYLCASSLWDSFTDTQYFGPGTRLTVL.

The chain couples TRBV6-5 to TRBJ2-7, with D possibly matching TRBD2 (5 bases). There are 12 residues in the CDR3. The V gene's germline CDR1 is MNHEY and CDR2 SVGAGI. The V end lost 6 bases, the J end lost 4 bases, and 10 bases lay between the germline ends. CDR3 DNA: TGTGCCAGCAGCTGGGCGGGTTACGAGCAGTACTTC. Amino acid sequence: CASSWAGYEQYF.

This chain connects TRBV12-5 to TRBJ1-5, with D uncertain. V lost 0 bases, J lost 3 bases, and 9 bases lay in between. Germline CDR1 reads LGHNT; CDR2 reads FRNRAP. The CDR3 sequence is 15 residues long. The CDR3 DNA sequence: TGTGCTAGTGGTTTGGTACTAGGAAACAATCAGCCCCAGCATTTT. Amino acids: CASGLVLGNNQPQHF.

The chain recombines TRBV7-9 with TRBJ1-4, with 9 nucleotides matching TRBD1. CDR3 length: 14 residues. Unmatched junction bases numbered 6, after V lost 5 bases and J lost 8 bases. The germline CDR1 and CDR2 sequences are SEHNR and FQNEAQ (reference sequence). The CDR3 region has the DNA TGTGCCAGCAGCCCCGGGACAGGGTCCGAAAAACTGTTTTTT. Its protein product is CASSPGTGSEKLFF.

Regarding this clone: This same CDR3 is encoded by further DNA sequences in the sample. As DNA, the CDR3 is TGTGCCAGCAGTGGGACAGTTAGCAATCAGCCCCAGCATTTT. Protein sequence: CASSGTVSNQPQHF. The chain has TRBV2 and TRBJ1-5, with D tentatively TRBD1 (6 bases). The V end lost 4 bases, the J end lost 0 bases, and 7 bases lay between the germline ends. CDR1 is SNHLY and CDR2 is FYNNEI in the germline V gene. The CDR3 contains 14 residues.

The chain links TRBV4-3 to TRBJ1-2, with 10 positions matching TRBD1. The CDR3 sequence is 16 residues long. The ends lost 0 bases at V and 4 bases at J; junction bases unmatched: 5. Looked up from germline, CDR1 is LGHNA and CDR2 is YSLEER. The CDR3 sequence is CASSQDSGQGVYGYTF. CDR3 DNA sequence: TGCGCCAGCAGCCAAGATTCTGGACAGGGGGTCTATGGCTACACCTTC.

This clone was seen only once. The chain joins TRBV30 to TRBJ2-7; the D is unclear. V was trimmed by 5 bases and J by 3 bases, leaving 8 bases between them. This CDR3 is 11 amino acids long. In germline, CDR1 is GTSNPN, CDR2 SVGIG (reference sequence). The CDR3 nucleotides read TGTGCCTGGGTGGGCCTCTACGAGCAGTACTTC. As protein: CAWVGLYEQYF.

The CDR3 DNA is TGTGCCTCAATGTACAGGAGCTCCTATAATTCACCCCTCCACTTT. This gives the protein CASMYRSSYNSPLHF. This chain connects TRBV30 to TRBJ1-6; D is perhaps TRBD1 (5 bases). Germline-derived CDR1 and CDR2 are GTSNPN and SVGIG (reference sequence). This CDR3 spans 15 amino acids. Deletions cut 7 bases from V and 0 bases from J, with 13 bases between. Using reference TRBV30 and TRBJ1-6 for the parts outside the CDR3, the full variable domain is SQTIHQWPATLVQPVGSPLSLECTVEGTSNPNLYWYRQAAGRGLQLLFYSVGIGQISSEVPQNLSASRPQDRQFILSSKKLLLSDSGFYLCASMYRSSYNSPLHFGNGTRLTVT.

This chain connects TRBV5-5 to TRBJ1-2; D unresolved. Germline V gives CDR1 SGHKS, CDR2 YYEKEE (reference sequence). V was pared by 1 base and J by 8 bases, with 18 bases between. The CDR3 consists of 15 residues. The CDR3 nucleotides are TGTGCCAGCAGCTTGTTTGGGGAGTTGAAGGAGGGCTACACCTTC. Protein product: CASSLFGELKEGYTF.